A single sample is the source of the 26 T cell receptor beta chains below, sequenced in a study of early T cells in non-severe SARS-CoV-2 infection. TCRdb used MiXCR to reprocess the 5' RACE reads, holding one entry per CDR3 protein. The sample shows more than 20,000 distinct CDR3 sequences, about 5.5% of them seen only once. The sequencing sample was made of whole blood. These receptors were collected from an adult who was a healthcare worker with PCR-confirmed SARS-CoV-2 infection or an uninfected control (not recorded which).

V usage is TRBV7-9 and J usage is TRBJ2-5; no reliable D call. The V gene lost 0 bases and the J gene lost 7 bases, with 9 bases spanning the gap. CDR1 is SEHNR and CDR2 is FQNEAQ in the germline V gene (reference sequence). This CDR3 region has 13 residues. The CDR3, as DNA: TGTGCCAGCAGCTTAGCGGTCCGAGGGACCCAGTACTTC. Residues: CASSLAVRGTQYF.

The chain links TRBV5-1 to TRBJ1-6; D unresolved. Trimming took off 1 base at V and 8 bases at J, with 7 bases between the two ends. Germline CDR1 and CDR2: SGHRS and YFSETQ. The CDR3 has 13 amino acids. CDR3 sequence: CASSLSFDSPLHF. The DNA of the CDR3 is TGCGCCAGCAGCTTGTCTTTTGATTCACCCCTCCACTTT.

V usage is TRBV12-3 or TRBV12-4 and J usage is TRBJ2-1; D gene unclear. The CDR3 extends over 15 amino acids. The V and J ends lost 1 base and 0 bases respectively, with 7 bases between them. Here the CDR3 DNA reads TGTGCCAGCAGTTTAGGAACAGTCTCCTACAATGAGCAGTTCTTC. Protein: CASSLGTVSYNEQFF.

This clonotype was observed at least ten times. This rearrangement joins TRBV12-3 or TRBV12-4 to TRBJ2-1; D unresolved. This CDR3 is built from 15 residues. V was cut by 3 bases and J by 7 bases, with 16 bases left in between. The CDR3 DNA sequence: TGTGCCAGCAGTTTTTTCTCGGTTGCGAAGAATGAGCAGTTCTTC. It is translated as CASSFFSVAKNEQFF.

In its sample, this clonotype was seen many times. The V gene is TRBV10-3, the J gene TRBJ2-5, with 7 bases fitting TRBD1. The V gene's germline CDR1 is ENHRY and CDR2 SYGVKD. V was pared by 2 bases and J by 4 bases, with 4 bases of the junction left unmatched. This CDR3 is built from 14 residues. The CDR3 DNA is TGTGCCATCAGTGAGGACAGGGCCGGAGAGACCCAGTACTTC. Translation gives CAISEDRAGETQYF.

This clonotype was recorded at least ten times. The J gene is TRBJ2-2, the V gene TRBV7-8; 8 positions agree with TRBD1. The trim removed 4 bases at V and 4 bases at J, leaving 8 bases unmatched. The germline gives CDR1 SGHVS, CDR2 FQNEAQ. The CDR3 runs to 16 residues. Here the CDR3 reads CASSSRTGTGTGELFF. The CDR3 bases are TGTGCCAGCAGCTCCCGGACAGGGACGGGCACCGGGGAGCTGTTTTTT.

In this sample, this clonotype turned up many times. This sequence joins TRBV12-3 or TRBV12-4 and TRBJ1-1, with D hard to call. The V end lost 6 bases, the J end lost 4 bases, and 18 bases lay between the germline ends. This CDR3 contains 15 residues. DNA for the CDR3: TGTGCCAGCAGCCCCACCCAGGTATTTGGCACTGAAGCTTTCTTT. Its translation: CASSPTQVFGTEAFF.

V usage is TRBV12-2 and J usage is TRBJ2-6; TRBD1, the table's D call, was not compared with the DNA. TRBV12-2 is flagged as a pseudogene. The CDR3 loop spans 16 amino acids. CDR3: CASRPHRAAGANVLTF. CDR3 nucleotides: TGTGCAAGTCGCCCACACAGGGCGGCTGGGGCCAACGTCCTGACTTTC.

This clonotype showed up just a few times. The V gene is TRBV7-8, the J gene TRBJ1-2; 8 bases are a match to TRBD1. Per germline, CDR1 SGHVS and CDR2 FQNEAQ. The CDR3 consists of 15 residues. V lost 4 bases, J lost 3 bases, and 7 bases stayed unmatched. The CDR3 region has the DNA TGTGCCAGCAGCTCCTCGCCGACAGGGGACTATGGCTACACCTTC. Protein sequence: CASSSSPTGDYGYTF.

This clonotype was found many times. The chain recombines TRBV6-6 with TRBJ1-5; TRBD1 matches at 10 bases. Unmatched junction bases numbered 5, after V lost 2 bases and J lost 7 bases. This CDR3 region has 15 residues. The germline V gene encodes CDR1 MNHNY and CDR2 SVGAGI (reference sequence). CDR3 sequence: CASSYRDRGGQPQHF. CDR3 bases: TGTGCCAGCAGTTACCGGGACAGGGGTGGCCAGCCCCAGCATTTT.

This clonotype has a count of ten or more. The rearrangement links TRBV19 to TRBJ2-2; 8 bases agree with TRBD1. The CDR3 contains 16 residues. V shed 5 bases and J 8 bases; nucleotides not matched to a gene: 13. The germline CDR1 and CDR2 sequences are LNHDA and SQIVND (reference sequence). This CDR3 reads CASSAAGGWSVGELFF. CDR3 nucleotide sequence: TGTGCCAGTAGTGCCGCAGGGGGCTGGTCGGTTGGGGAGCTGTTTTTT.

The chain links TRBV15 to TRBJ2-3; D is ambiguous. Germline V gives CDR1 LNHNV, CDR2 YYDKDF (reference sequence). V was trimmed by 6 bases and J by 2 bases, leaving 9 bases between them. This CDR3 has 13 amino acids. CDR3 sequence (DNA): TGTGCCACCAGTCCTCAACTCACAGATACGCAGTATTTT. Its translation is CATSPQLTDTQYF.

This clonotype was seen ten or more times. The chain carries TRBV28 and TRBJ2-2, with 8 bases fitting TRBD2. CDR3 length equals 15 residues. Germline V CDR1 and CDR2: MDHEN, SYDVKM. Unmatched junction bases numbered 9, after V lost 5 bases and J lost 7 bases. CDR3 nucleotides: TGTGCCAGCAGTCTACGGGGGGGCCCTGGCGGGGAGCTGTTTTTT. It translates to CASSLRGGPGGELFF.

The sample holds many counts of this clonotype. This chain connects TRBV11-2 to TRBJ2-3; TRBD1 aligns across 8 bases. Germline V gene sequence: CDR1 SGHAT, CDR2 FQNNGV. The CDR3 is 15 residues long. Germline trimming cut 0 bases from V and 4 bases from J; bases unmatched to any gene: 3. CDR3 DNA: TGTGCCAGCAGCTTAGACAGGGGGCGCCCAGATACGCAGTATTTT. Translation gives CASSLDRGRPDTQYF.

CDR3 region: CASKAGTGNTGELFF. The CDR3 DNA follows: TGTGCCAGCAAAGCCGGGACAGGGAACACCGGGGAGCTGTTTTTT. The chain recombines TRBV12-3 or TRBV12-4 with TRBJ2-2; 8 nucleotides agree with TRBD1. This CDR3 contains 15 residues. V was pared by 7 bases and J by 1 base, with 5 bases of the junction left unmatched.

This clonotype was detected ten times or more. CDR3 residues: CASSQVGGVKTNEKLFF. The CDR3 DNA reads TGCGCCAGCAGCCAAGTTGGGGGAGTTAAGACTAATGAAAAACTGTTTTTT. The J gene is TRBJ1-4, the V gene TRBV4-3; D is perhaps TRBD1 (5 bases). The CDR3 length is 17 residues. Germline CDR1 and CDR2: LGHNA and YSLEER. Trimming cost V 1 base and J 2 bases, with 14 bases left between them.

This clonotype has ten or more counts. The chain carries TRBV6-6 and TRBJ1-1; D is unresolved. V was trimmed by 6 bases and J by 3 bases, leaving 11 bases between them. Germline assignment: CDR1 MNHNY and CDR2 SVGAGI (reference sequence). The length of the CDR3 is 13 residues. For the CDR3, the DNA is TGTGCCAGCAGACCGGACCGTTACACTGAAGCTTTCTTT. Its protein product is CASRPDRYTEAFF.

This clonotype was seen many times. This chain uses TRBV19 with TRBJ2-5; D gene ambiguous. CDR1 is LNHDA, CDR2 SQIVND, per germline (reference sequence). V lost 8 bases to trimming and J lost 2 bases, with 12 bases between them. This CDR3 has 13 amino acids. The CDR3 is CASSRLGQETQYF. The CDR3 coding sequence is TGTGCCAGTTCCCGGTTGGGACAAGAGACCCAGTACTTC.

This clonotype was found many times. The chain employs TRBV29-1 and TRBJ1-4, with 7 bases identical to TRBD1. Germline CDR1 SQVTM, CDR2 ANQGSEA. V shed 4 bases and J 7 bases; nucleotides not matched to a gene: 6. The CDR3 runs to 13 residues. Here the CDR3 DNA reads TGCAGCGTTGGGACAGGCGGTGGTGAAAAACTGTTTTTT. Its protein product is CSVGTGGGEKLFF.

This clonotype was counted a few times. The chain is built from TRBV10-3 and TRBJ1-1; D is uncertain. This CDR3 contains 14 residues. Germline lookup yields CDR1 ENHRY and CDR2 SYGVKD. V lost 0 bases, J lost 8 bases, and 13 bases lay in between. This chain's CDR3 is CAISESGFEGEAFF. CDR3 DNA sequence: TGTGCCATCAGTGAGTCTGGTTTCGAAGGCGAAGCTTTCTTT.

This clonotype was recorded many times. The chain joins TRBV11-2 to TRBJ1-1; D not certain. With 5 bases removed from V and 7 bases from J, the gap between germline ends came to 8 bases. The CDR3 is made up of 11 amino acids. Germline V lookup: CDR1 SGHAT, CDR2 FQNNGV. The CDR3 loop reads CASSLWGEAFF. CDR3 nucleotides: TGTGCCAGCAGCCTTTGGGGTGAAGCTTTCTTT.

This clonotype was seen repeatedly, ten times or more. The chain employs TRBV19 and TRBJ2-1; 8 bases line up with TRBD1. Trimming cost V 5 bases and J 3 bases; bases outside gene matches: 9. Germline CDR1 and CDR2: LNHDA and SQIVND (reference sequence). The CDR3 runs to 16 residues. CDR3 sequence (DNA): TGTGCCAGTAGTGACCCAGGGGGCGCCTTCTACAATGAGCAGTTCTTC. Residues: CASSDPGGAFYNEQFF.

The V and J genes are TRBV7-8 and TRBJ2-5; 12 nucleotides agree with TRBD1. V was clipped by 4 bases and J by 5 bases; unmatched bases: 11. Per germline, CDR1 SGHVS and CDR2 FQNEAQ. The CDR3 is made up of 17 amino acids. CDR3 DNA: TGTGCCAGCAGCTCGTACCCCGGGACAGGGGGCTTGGAGACCCAGTACTTC. It is translated as CASSSYPGTGGLETQYF. Based on the CDR3 plus reference TRBV7-8 and TRBJ2-5, the full variable domain is GAGVSQSPRYKVAKRGQDVALRCDPISGHVSLFWYQQALGQGPEFLTYFQNEAQLDKSGLPSDRFFAERPEGSVSTLKIQRTQQEDSAVYLCASSSYPGTGGLETQYFGPGTRLLVL.

There are a few counts of this clonotype. CDR3 loop: CASSLVVGTADGYTF. The CDR3 DNA sequence: TGTGCCAGCAGCTTAGTCGTCGGGACAGCTGATGGCTACACCTTC. The chain is built from TRBV7-8 and TRBJ1-2; 7 bases are shared with TRBD1. This CDR3 is 15 amino acids long. Looked up from germline, CDR1 is SGHVS and CDR2 is FQNEAQ. V was pared by 1 base and J by 6 bases, with 8 bases of the junction left unmatched.

This clonotype is medium-sized. This sequence joins TRBV10-2 and TRBJ1-5, with D possibly being TRBD1 (6 bases). The CDR3 is made up of 13 amino acids. Per germline, CDR1 WSHSY and CDR2 SAAADI. Trimming removed 8 bases at V and 6 bases at J, with 14 bases between. The CDR3 here is CASSRGGGQPQHF. In DNA form, the CDR3 reads TGCGCCAGCTCCAGGGGAGGAGGTCAGCCCCAGCATTTT.

The chain recombines TRBV12-3 or TRBV12-4 with TRBJ2-1, with 15 nucleotides matching TRBD2. With 6 bases clipped from V and 7 bases from J, the junction kept 1 base outside the gene matches. The CDR3 sequence is 14 residues long. CDR3 coding DNA: TGTGCCAGCAGGGGACTAGCGGGGGGTAATGAGCAGTTCTTC. This sequence encodes CASRGLAGGNEQFF.